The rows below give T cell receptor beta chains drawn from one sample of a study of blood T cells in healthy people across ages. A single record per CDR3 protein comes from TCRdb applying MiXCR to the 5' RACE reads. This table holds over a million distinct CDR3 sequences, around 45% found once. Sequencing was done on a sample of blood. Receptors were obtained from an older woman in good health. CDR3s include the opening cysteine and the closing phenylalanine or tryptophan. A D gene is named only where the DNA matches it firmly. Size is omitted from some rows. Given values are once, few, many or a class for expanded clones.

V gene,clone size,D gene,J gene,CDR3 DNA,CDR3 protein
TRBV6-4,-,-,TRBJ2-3,TGTGCCAGCAGTGACCCACAGGGAGACACAGATACGCAGTATTTT,CASSDPQGDTDTQYF
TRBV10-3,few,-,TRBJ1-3,TGTGCCATCAGTGAAGATCATGGAAACACCATATATTTT,CAISEDHGNTIYF
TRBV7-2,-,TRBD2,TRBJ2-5,TGTGCCAGCAGCTGGGGACTACAACAAGAGACCCAGTACTTC,CASSWGLQQETQYF
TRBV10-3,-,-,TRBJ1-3,TGTGCCAGAGCGACCGACAGGGGAAACACCATATATTTT,CARATDRGNTIYF
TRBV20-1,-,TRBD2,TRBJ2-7,TGCAGTGCTAGAGCTGAGAGTAGCGGGGACCACTACAATGAGCAGTACTTC,CSARAESSGDHYNEQYF
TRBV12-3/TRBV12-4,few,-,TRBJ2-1,TGTGCCAGCATTCTGAACGGAGAGCTATACAATGAGCAGTTCTTC,CASILNGELYNEQFF
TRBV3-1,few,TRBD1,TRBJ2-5,TGTGCCAGCAGCCCGGGGACAGGGCTTCTAGAGACCCAGTACTTC,CASSPGTGLLETQYF
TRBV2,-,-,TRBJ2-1,TGTGCCAGCACCTACATGGTCAATGAGCAGTTCTTC,CASTYMVNEQFF
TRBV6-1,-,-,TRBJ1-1,TGCGAGACCAGGGGTAACACTGAAGCTTTCTTT,CETRGNTEAFF
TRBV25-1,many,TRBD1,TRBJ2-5,TGTGCCAGCAGTGGGACAGGGGCGCTTAGAGAGACCCAGTACTTC,CASSGTGALRETQYF
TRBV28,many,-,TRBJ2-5,TGTGCCAGCAAGAGGGGAACCCAGCCTAGGGAGACCCAGTACTTC,CASKRGTQPRETQYF
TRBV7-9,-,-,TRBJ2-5,TGTGCCAGCAGCTTATTTAGCCTGGGGTTTCACTTGTACCAAGAGACCCAGTACTTC,CASSLFSLGFHLYQETQYF
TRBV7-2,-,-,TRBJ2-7,TGTGCCAGCAGCTTAGACTCCACCTCCTACGAGCAGTACTTC,CASSLDSTSYEQYF
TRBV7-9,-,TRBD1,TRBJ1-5,TGTGCCAGCAGCCCGGGACAGCAAAATCAGCCCCAGCATTTT,CASSPGQQNQPQHF